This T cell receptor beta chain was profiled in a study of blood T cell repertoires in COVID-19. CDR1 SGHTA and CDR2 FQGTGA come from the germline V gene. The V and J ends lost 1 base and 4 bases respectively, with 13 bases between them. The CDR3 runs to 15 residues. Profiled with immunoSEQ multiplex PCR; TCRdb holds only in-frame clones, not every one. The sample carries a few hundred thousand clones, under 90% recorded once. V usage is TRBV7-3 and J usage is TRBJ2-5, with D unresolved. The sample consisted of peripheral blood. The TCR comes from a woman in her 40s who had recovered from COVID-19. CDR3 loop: CASSLMAAVGETQYF. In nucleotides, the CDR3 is TGTGCCAGCAGCTTAATGGCTGCGGTTGGAGAGACCCAGTACTTC.